Each of the 29 T cell receptor beta chains below was sequenced from the same sample in a study of tumor-infiltrating lymphocytes in localized non-small cell lung cancer. Produced via immunoSEQ multiplex PCR; TCRdb's table is partial and in-frame only. The sample has about 15,000 clones; around 76% are singletons. The sample taken for sequencing was lung tumor tissue. These receptors were collected from a human donor with non-small cell lung cancer.

The rearrangement links TRBV30 to TRBJ1-6; 7 bases map to TRBD1. The junction had 8 bases not matched to a gene; V was cut back by 2 bases and J by 10 bases. CDR1 and CDR2 from the germline V gene are GTSNPN and SVGIG (reference sequence). The CDR3 is made up of 14 amino acids. CDR3 region: CAWSPDRVGSPLHF. The CDR3 DNA reads TGTGCCTGGAGTCCCGACAGGGTTGGATCACCCCTCCACTTT. The entire variable domain, with the rest obtained from reference TRBV30 and TRBJ1-6, is as follows: SQTIHQWPATLVQPVGSPLSLECTVEGTSNPNLYWYRQAAGRGLQLLFYSVGIGQISSEVPQNLSASRPQDRQFILSSKKLLLSDSGFYLCAWSPDRVGSPLHFGNGTRLTVT.

The chain combines TRBV30 with TRBJ2-7, with a possible D match to TRBD1 (5 bases). V shed 7 bases and J shed 7 bases, with 14 bases lying between them. From germline, CDR1 is GTSNPN and CDR2 SVGIG (reference sequence). The CDR3 has 11 residues. The CDR3 spells CAFTQDREQYF. In nucleotides, the CDR3 is TGTGCCTTCACACAGGACCGGGAGCAGTACTTC.

This clone was observed a single time. The V call is TRBV5-1, the J call TRBJ2-3; 13 bases line up with TRBD2. The CDR3 sequence is 16 residues long. The junction had 4 bases not matched to a gene; V was cut back by 4 bases and J by 2 bases. Germline V gene sequence: CDR1 SGHRS, CDR2 YFSETQ. CDR3 in amino acids: CASSPLAGGSTDTQYF. The CDR3 DNA sequence: TGCGCCAGCAGCCCACTAGCGGGAGGGTCCACAGATACGCAGTATTTT.

This clone is medium-sized. This chain uses TRBV5-4 with TRBJ2-3, with 11 bases lining up with TRBD2. Germline assignment: CDR1 SGHNT and CDR2 YYREEE (reference sequence). The CDR3 is made up of 16 amino acids. Trimming cost V 4 bases and J 4 bases; bases outside gene matches: 8. For the CDR3, the DNA is TGTGCCAGCAGCCCGGAGGTTAGCGGGGGGGCAGATACGCAGTATTTT. Protein: CASSPEVSGGADTQYF.

Only one count was recorded for this clone. The chain joins TRBV5-4 to TRBJ2-7, with a weak D call TRBD2 (6 bases). Trimming took 2 bases from V and 1 from J, leaving 19 bases between them. The CDR3 has 17 amino acids. Germline CDR1 reads SGHNT; CDR2 reads YYREEE (reference sequence). This CDR3 reads CASSFRQGAGDSYEQYF. CDR3 bases: TGTGCCAGCAGCTTCCGCCAGGGAGCGGGTGATTCCTACGAGCAGTACTTC.

This clone was detected once. CDR3 DNA: TGTGCCAGCATCGCCCAAAGCAATCAGCCCCAGCATTTT. It specifies CASIAQSNQPQHF. The V gene is TRBV6-1, the J gene TRBJ1-5; D is unresolved. The germline CDR1 and CDR2 sequences are MNHNS and SASEGT. V was clipped by 7 bases and J by 1 base, with 8 bases between them. This CDR3 comprises 13 residues.

The genes are TRBV19 and TRBJ2-1; 12 positions match TRBD2. After removal of 9 bases from V and 4 bases from J, the junction contained 10 bases not matched to a gene. Germline values: CDR1 LNHDA, CDR2 SQIVND (reference sequence). The CDR3 runs to 16 residues. The CDR3, as DNA: TGTGCCAGACGCAGTGGACTAGCGGGGAGGTACAATGAGCAGTTCTTC. This gives the protein CARRSGLAGRYNEQFF.

CDR3 loop: CASSQTGANTDTQYF. The CDR3 nucleotides read TGTGCCAGCAGCCAAACGGGGGCAAACACAGATACGCAGTATTTT. The chain couples TRBV7-3 to TRBJ2-3; D may be TRBD1 or TRBD2 (6 bases each). V lost 5 bases and J 2 bases, leaving 14 bases between the germline ends. Germline V CDR1 and CDR2: SGHTA, FQGTGA. The CDR3 sequence is 15 residues long.

The rearrangement uses TRBV28 and TRBJ2-5; possibly TRBD2 for D (6 bases). Per the germline V gene, CDR1 is MDHEN and CDR2 is SYDVKM. Trimming removed 6 bases from V and 7 bases from J, with 12 bases in between. CDR3 length equals 12 residues. The CDR3 sequence: CASRAPGGTQYF. The CDR3 DNA follows: TGTGCCAGCAGGGCCCCCGGGGGGACCCAGTACTTC.

The rearrangement joins TRBV5-6 to TRBJ2-2; D unresolved. From germline, CDR1 is SGHDT and CDR2 YYEEEE. There are 15 residues in the CDR3. The germline V and J ends were trimmed by 0 bases and 5 bases, with 11 bases remaining between them. Here the CDR3 DNA reads TGTGCCAGCAGCTTGGAGGGTGGAGCAACCGGGGAGCTGTTTTTT. This sequence encodes CASSLEGGATGELFF.

The chain is built from TRBV6-6 and TRBJ2-5; 10 nucleotides agree with TRBD2. Germline CDR1 is MNHNY and CDR2 is SVGAGI (reference sequence). Losses at the gene ends were 7 bases for V and 1 base for J; bases not matched to a gene: 6. CDR3 size: 15 residues. The CDR3 DNA sequence: TGTGCCAGCAAAAGCGGGGGGGCGGTCCAAGAGACCCAGTACTTC. Translation: CASKSGGAVQETQYF.

This chain links TRBV29-1 with TRBJ2-7, with 9 bases lining up with TRBD1. V dropped 7 bases and J dropped 0; count of bases not matched to a gene: 1. The germline gives CDR1 SQVTM, CDR2 ANQGSEA. This CDR3 spans 12 amino acids. The CDR3: CSGGQGSYEQYF. The CDR3 region has the DNA TGCAGCGGGGGACAGGGCTCCTACGAGCAGTACTTC.

The V and J genes are TRBV11-1 and TRBJ1-2, with TRBD1 identical over 11 bases. Germline lookup yields CDR1 SGHAT and CDR2 FQDESV (reference sequence). This CDR3 is 14 amino acids long. Trimming removed 5 bases from V and 5 bases from J; junction bases left unmatched: 4. The CDR3 DNA reads TGTGCCAGCAGCCCGGACAGGGGGCTGTATGGCTACACCTTC. Encoded protein: CASSPDRGLYGYTF.

This chain links TRBV28 with TRBJ2-1; 8 bases line up with TRBD1. Unmatched junction bases numbered 19, after V lost 5 bases and J lost 7 bases. Germline CDR1 MDHEN, CDR2 SYDVKM. The CDR3 extends over 18 amino acids. The CDR3 DNA follows: TGTGCCAGCAGTCGTGTATCCGGGACAGGCCCCCTAGGGAATGAGCAGTTCTTC. As protein: CASSRVSGTGPLGNEQFF.

This clone has only a few counts. This chain connects TRBV6-6 to TRBJ1-1; 10 positions match TRBD1. This CDR3 is built from 14 residues. Germline loops: CDR1 MNHNY, CDR2 SVGAGI (reference sequence). The ends lost 5 bases at V and 4 bases at J; junction bases unmatched: 4. CDR3 region: CASSMTGGGTEAFF. The CDR3 DNA reads TGTGCCAGCAGTATGACAGGGGGCGGCACTGAAGCTTTCTTT.

V is TRBV2 and J is TRBJ2-2; D remains unclear. Germline V gene data show CDR1 as SNHLY and CDR2 as FYNNEI. V lost 1 base, J lost 5 bases, and 11 bases lay in between. This CDR3 contains 15 residues. CDR3 bases: TGTGCCAGCAGTGAAGTGCAGCTTGGAACCGGGGAGCTGTTTTTT. Its translation: CASSEVQLGTGELFF.

This clone showed up just a few times. The rearrangement links TRBV30 to TRBJ1-5; 7 bases map to TRBD1. Germline-derived CDR1 and CDR2 are GTSNPN and SVGIG (reference sequence). This CDR3 comprises 13 residues. The V segment lost 5 bases and the J segment 6 bases; nucleotides outside the gene matches: 7. CDR3 loop: CAWGRQGSQPQHF. The DNA for the CDR3 is TGTGCCTGGGGAAGACAGGGTAGTCAGCCCCAGCATTTT.

The table lists this clone with a few counts. The chain recombines TRBV7-9 with TRBJ2-6; TRBD2 might be the D (6 bases). CDR3 length: 19 residues. CDR1 is SEHNR and CDR2 is FQNEAQ in the germline V gene (reference sequence). With 3 bases removed from V and 0 bases from J, the gap between germline ends came to 18 bases. The chain's CDR3 is CASSFSRGLTYSGANVLTF. The CDR3, as DNA: TGTGCCAGCAGCTTCTCGAGGGGACTCACCTACTCTGGGGCCAACGTCCTGACTTTC.

The genes are TRBV4-3 and TRBJ2-3; the match to TRBD1 covers 7 bases. The CDR3 spans 17 residues. CDR1 is LGHNA and CDR2 is YSLEER in the germline V gene. After removal of 3 bases from V and 4 bases from J, the junction contained 13 bases not matched to a gene. The CDR3 sequence is CASSHGRGLSNPDTQYF. CDR3 sequence (DNA): TGCGCCAGCAGCCACGGCAGGGGGTTATCAAACCCAGATACGCAGTATTTT.

In DNA, the CDR3 is TGTGCCAGCAGCGTAGGACAGAACCAAGAGACCCAGTACTTC. Amino acids: CASSVGQNQETQYF. The chain is built from TRBV9 and TRBJ2-5, with a weak D call TRBD1 (5 bases). The CDR3 extends over 14 amino acids. The V and J ends lost 0 bases and 0 bases respectively, with 6 bases between them. Germline loops: CDR1 SGDLS, CDR2 YYNGEE. Full variable domain (missing parts from reference TRBV9 and TRBJ2-5): DSGVTQTPKHLITATGQRVTLRCSPRSGDLSVYWYQQSLDQGLQFLIQYYNGEERAKGNILERFSAQQFPDLHSELNLSSLELGDSALYFCASSVGQNQETQYFGPGTRLLVL.

The V call is TRBV28, the J call TRBJ2-3; 11 bases are shared with TRBD2. This CDR3 is built from 15 residues. Germline CDR1 MDHEN, CDR2 SYDVKM. Germline trimming cut 5 bases from V and 5 bases from J; bases unmatched to any gene: 6. CDR3 residues: CASSPRLAGLDTQYF. In DNA form, the CDR3 reads TGTGCCAGCAGTCCTCGACTAGCGGGGCTAGATACGCAGTATTTT.

The chain is built from TRBV6-5 and TRBJ1-1; weak D call: TRBD1 (5 bases). V was pared by 6 bases and J by 5 bases, with 19 bases between. The germline V gene encodes CDR1 MNHEY and CDR2 SVGAGI. This CDR3 comprises 15 residues. The CDR3: CASSLDAGRGTEAFF. CDR3 sequence (DNA): TGTGCCAGCAGCCTCGATGCAGGGCGCGGGACTGAAGCTTTCTTT.

The gene calls are TRBV6-1 and TRBJ2-3; either TRBD1 or TRBD2 may supply D (5 bases each). Germline values: CDR1 MNHNS, CDR2 SASEGT. This CDR3 has 13 residues. V lost 5 bases to trimming and J lost 8 bases, with 14 bases between them. The CDR3 nucleotides are TGTGCCAGCAGTATTCCGGGGCCGAGTACGCAGTATTTT. Its translation: CASSIPGPSTQYF.

The J gene is TRBJ2-2, the V gene TRBV7-8; either TRBD1 or TRBD2 may fit D (5 bases each). Germline values: CDR1 SGHVS, CDR2 FQNEAQ. Trimming left V 1 base short and J 3 bases short, with 9 bases between. This CDR3 region has 15 residues. The CDR3 loop is CASSLVRGDTGELFF. For the CDR3, the DNA is TGTGCCAGCAGCTTAGTGAGGGGAGACACCGGGGAGCTGTTTTTT.

CDR3 nucleotide sequence: TGCGCCAGCAGGAACACGGGAGGAAGATCTTACGAGCAGTACTTC. Protein product: CASRNTGGRSYEQYF. This rearrangement joins TRBV5-1 to TRBJ2-7; TRBD2 matches at 7 bases. Trimming removed 5 bases from V and 4 bases from J; junction bases left unmatched: 12. This CDR3 comprises 15 residues. From germline, CDR1 is SGHRS and CDR2 YFSETQ.

This clone has just one count. The J gene is TRBJ2-2, the V gene TRBV6-5; 7 positions agree with TRBD2. Trimming at V came to 4 bases and at J to 5 bases, leaving 10 bases not matched to a gene. This CDR3 is built from 16 residues. Germline-derived CDR1 and CDR2 are MNHEY and SVGAGI. For the CDR3, the DNA is TGTGCCAGCAGTTTACAGAGCGGGAACCCTACCGGGGAGCTGTTTTTT. Protein: CASSLQSGNPTGELFF.

DNA of the CDR3: TGTGCCAGCAGCTTCCAGGTCACCGGGGAGCTGTTTTTT. As protein: CASSFQVTGELFF. V and J are TRBV5-6 and TRBJ2-2; D is unresolved. CDR1 is SGHDT, CDR2 YYEEEE, per germline. Trimming took off 2 bases at V and 4 bases at J, with 6 bases between the two ends. The CDR3 has 13 amino acids.

This chain links TRBV6-5 with TRBJ2-1; D unclear. This CDR3 comprises 11 residues. Trimming stripped 6 bases from V and 8 bases from J, with 8 bases between. Germline assignment: CDR1 MNHEY and CDR2 SVGAGI. The CDR3 is CASSDLYEQFF. DNA of the CDR3: TGTGCCAGCAGCGATCTCTATGAGCAGTTCTTC.

V usage is TRBV27 and J usage is TRBJ2-1; 11 bases are a match to TRBD2. J was trimmed by 6 bases and V by 3 bases; bases with no gene match: 1. Germline V gives CDR1 MNHEY, CDR2 SMNVEV (reference sequence). The CDR3 length is 14 residues. The CDR3 coding sequence is TGTGCCAGCAGTTTTAGCGGGAGGGGCAATGAGCAGTTCTTC. As protein: CASSFSGRGNEQFF.